These 26 T cell receptor beta chains originate from one sample sequenced in a study of CD8 T cells in ankylosing spondylitis. Via MiXCR, TCRdb re-called the 5' RACE reads, giving one row per CDR3 protein. In the table there are around 300,000 distinct CDR3 sequences, 14% to 15% of which are singletons. Input material: blood, either unsorted or a sorted T cell fraction (not recorded which). The receptors were sampled from a male donor with ankylosing spondylitis or in good health (not recorded which).

The V call is TRBV27, the J call TRBJ2-7, with TRBD1 as a possible D gene (6 bases). CDR1 MNHEY and CDR2 SMNVEV come from the germline V gene (reference sequence). With 5 bases removed from V and 9 bases from J, the gap between germline ends came to 11 bases. The CDR3 is 11 residues long. The CDR3 DNA is TGTGCCAGCAGTACCGGACAGCGGCAGTACTTC. This codes for CASSTGQRQYF.

The chain uses TRBV5-1 and TRBJ2-7; D is perhaps TRBD2 (7 bases). This CDR3 is 16 amino acids long. The germline gives CDR1 SGHRS, CDR2 YFSETQ. Trimming cost V 5 bases and J 7 bases, with 25 bases left between them. The CDR3 is CASSRAGGQGLLEQYF. DNA for the CDR3: TGCGCCAGCAGTAGGGCCGGGGGGCAGGGCCTCTTGGAGCAGTACTTC.

The chain carries TRBV2 and TRBJ1-6; tentative D call: TRBD1 (5 bases). V was pared by 7 bases and J by 10 bases, with 14 bases between. Germline assignment: CDR1 SNHLY and CDR2 FYNNEI. CDR3 length equals 13 residues. CDR3 sequence reads: CASTTDWNSPLHF. CDR3 nucleotides: TGTGCCAGCACGACAGATTGGAACTCACCCCTCCACTTT.

The sample holds a few counts of this clonotype. This chain uses TRBV27 with TRBJ1-1; D is uncertain. Germline V gives CDR1 MNHEY, CDR2 SMNVEV (reference sequence). Trimming left V 0 bases short and J 5 bases short, with 10 bases between. The CDR3 runs to 14 residues. The CDR3 DNA is TGTGCCAGCAGTTTATCTCCGTTTGGGACTGAAGCTTTCTTT. It encodes CASSLSPFGTEAFF.

The chain is built from TRBV5-1 and TRBJ2-1; D is uncertain. This CDR3 has 13 residues. CDR1 is SGHRS and CDR2 is YFSETQ in the germline V gene. V was pared by 2 bases and J by 9 bases, with 12 bases between. This chain's CDR3 is CASSFDKPGEQFF. DNA of the CDR3: TGCGCCAGCAGCTTCGACAAACCCGGTGAGCAGTTCTTC. Full variable domain (missing parts from reference TRBV5-1 and TRBJ2-1): KAGVTQTPRYLIKTRGQQVTLSCSPISGHRSVSWYQQTPGQGLQFLFEYFSETQRNKGNFPGRFSGRQFSNSRSEMNVSTLELGDSALYLCASSFDKPGEQFFGPGTRLTVL.

This clonotype was picked up a small number of times. The chain couples TRBV5-1 to TRBJ2-7; 11 nucleotides align to TRBD1. The CDR3 extends over 15 amino acids. The V and J ends lost 0 bases and 2 bases, in that order; junction bases with no gene match: 1. CDR1 is SGHRS and CDR2 is YFSETQ in the germline V gene. The CDR3: CASSLAGQGAYEQYF. Written as DNA, the CDR3 is TGCGCCAGCAGCTTGGCGGGACAGGGGGCCTACGAGCAGTACTTC.

The rearrangement links TRBV12-3 or TRBV12-4 to TRBJ2-3; tentatively, D is TRBD2 (5 bases). Trimming stripped 5 bases from V and 6 bases from J, with 12 bases between. The CDR3 totals 13 residues. The CDR3 nucleotides are TGTGCCAGCAGTACCGGGGTCCCGGATACGCAGTATTTT. Its translation: CASSTGVPDTQYF.

The V and J genes are TRBV20-1 and TRBJ2-3; D is unclear. The CDR3 length is 15 residues. The germline V gene encodes CDR1 DFQATT and CDR2 SNEGSKA (reference sequence). Trimming cost V 1 base and J 1 base, with 12 bases left between them. Here the CDR3 DNA reads TGCAGTGCTAGAGTGTCGTCGCATGGCACAGATACGCAGTATTTT. It translates to CSARVSSHGTDTQYF.

This clonotype appeared many times. V gene TRBV12-3 or TRBV12-4 combines with J gene TRBJ1-6; TRBD1 matches at 7 bases. V was pared by 5 bases and J by 7 bases, with 5 bases of the junction left unmatched. The CDR3 spans 14 residues. The CDR3 DNA sequence: TGTGCCAGCAGTCTCACAGGGGACAATTCACCCCTCCACTTT. It specifies CASSLTGDNSPLHF.

V and J are TRBV7-2 and TRBJ2-1; 13 bases agree with TRBD2. This CDR3 has 16 amino acids. CDR1 is SGHTA and CDR2 is FQGNSA in the germline V gene. V trimming: 0 bases; J trimming: 8 bases; junction bases outside the gene matches: 4. The CDR3 loop reads CASSLASGLAGHEQFF. CDR3 DNA sequence: TGTGCCAGCAGCTTAGCGTCGGGACTAGCGGGACATGAGCAGTTCTTC.

A few counts support this clonotype. This sequence joins TRBV10-3 and TRBJ2-7; no reliable D call. V was cut by 3 bases and J by 0 bases, with 9 bases left in between. The CDR3 sequence is 14 residues long. Germline V gives CDR1 ENHRY, CDR2 SYGVKD. CDR3 sequence: CAISDVTSSYEQYF. For the CDR3, the DNA is TGTGCCATCAGTGACGTGACAAGCTCCTACGAGCAGTACTTC.

The rearrangement links TRBV5-1 to TRBJ2-5; 12 bases align to TRBD2. CDR1 is SGHRS and CDR2 is YFSETQ in the germline V gene. This CDR3 has 17 amino acids. The J segment lost 2 bases and the V segment lost 3 bases, leaving 8 bases of the junction unmatched. The DNA for the CDR3 is TGCGCCAGCAGCTCTCATCTAGCGGGAGGGGATCAAGAGACCCAGTACTTC. Translating it yields CASSSHLAGGDQETQYF.

This clonotype came up many times. This sequence joins TRBV29-1 and TRBJ1-2; D remains unclear. V lost 0 bases and J 7 bases, leaving 15 bases between the germline ends. Germline loops: CDR1 SQVTM, CDR2 ANQGSEA. The CDR3 consists of 14 residues. This CDR3 is CSVEDRAGTGGYTF. The DNA for the CDR3 is TGCAGCGTTGAAGATCGGGCAGGTACTGGTGGCTACACCTTC.

The CDR3, as DNA: TGTGCCAGCAGCCCGGGGGGGACAGGGGCTGGAAACACCATATATTTT. This codes for CASSPGGTGAGNTIYF. This rearrangement joins TRBV3-1 to TRBJ1-3; 10 positions agree with TRBD1. CDR1 and CDR2 from the germline V gene are LGHDT and YNNKEL (reference sequence). This CDR3 has 16 residues. After removal of 4 bases from V and 2 bases from J, the junction contained 5 bases not matched to a gene.

The genes are TRBV7-2 and TRBJ1-1; the D gene is possibly TRBD1 (6 bases). V lost 3 bases and J lost 1, with 12 bases in between. This CDR3 spans 15 amino acids. Germline lookup yields CDR1 SGHTA and CDR2 FQGNSA. The CDR3 reads CASSFGGLRNTEAFF. The CDR3 DNA sequence: TGTGCCAGCAGCTTTGGGGGCCTAAGGAACACTGAAGCTTTCTTT.

This rearrangement joins TRBV5-4 to TRBJ2-4; D may be TRBD1 (5 bases). The CDR3 sequence is 14 residues long. Germline V gives CDR1 SGHNT, CDR2 YYREEE (reference sequence). V dropped 4 bases and J dropped 6 bases, with 14 bases sitting between them. This chain's CDR3 is CASSVPGLGNIQYF. The CDR3 DNA reads TGTGCCAGCAGCGTACCAGGGTTGGGAAACATTCAGTACTTC.

This clonotype was seen more than once but under ten times. The V gene is TRBV3-1, the J gene TRBJ2-5, with TRBD2 as a possible D gene (6 bases). The V gene's germline CDR1 is LGHDT and CDR2 YNNKEL (reference sequence). The CDR3 is 12 amino acids. Deletions cut 1 base from V and 13 bases from J, with 13 bases between. As DNA, the CDR3 is TGTGCCAGCAGCCAAGCTGGACTATCCTCGTACTTC. Its translation: CASSQAGLSSYF.

V and J are TRBV5-1 and TRBJ2-7; TRBD1 aligns across 7 bases. The germline V gene has CDR1 SGHRS and CDR2 YFSETQ. Trimming removed 5 bases from V and 7 bases from J; junction bases left unmatched: 6. CDR3 length: 12 amino acids. This chain's CDR3 is CASSRDRGEQYF. The CDR3 bases are TGCGCCAGCAGTCGGGACAGAGGGGAGCAGTACTTC. The variable domain in full, with the rest retrieved from reference TRBV5-1 and TRBJ2-7, is KAGVTQTPRYLIKTRGQQVTLSCSPISGHRSVSWYQQTPGQGLQFLFEYFSETQRNKGNFPGRFSGRQFSNSRSEMNVSTLELGDSALYLCASSRDRGEQYFGPGTRLTVT.

In this sample, this clonotype turned up a few times. The V gene is TRBV19, the J gene TRBJ1-2, with D uncertain. CDR3 length equals 13 residues. V was cut by 9 bases and J by 2 bases, with 13 bases left in between. Germline V gene lookup returns CDR1 LNHDA and CDR2 SQIVND (reference sequence). CDR3 sequence reads: CASNPDGNYGYTF. The CDR3 nucleotides are TGTGCCAGCAACCCCGACGGAAACTATGGCTACACCTTC.

This clonotype was recorded a few times. The gene calls are TRBV6-1 and TRBJ1-1, with 9 bases lining up with TRBD1. J was trimmed by 5 bases and V by 5 bases; bases with no gene match: 6. Per the germline V gene, CDR1 is MNHNS and CDR2 is SASEGT. The CDR3 totals 14 residues. This CDR3 reads CASSTTGGGTEAFF. CDR3 DNA sequence: TGTGCCAGCAGTACGACAGGGGGTGGGACTGAAGCTTTCTTT.

This clonotype was seen only a few times. This CDR3 reads CASSPLEDSGGPGLAGELFF. CDR3 DNA: TGCGCCAGCAGCCCGCTTGAAGACTCGGGGGGGCCTGGCCTGGCCGGGGAGCTGTTTTTT. This chain joins TRBV4-1 and TRBJ2-2; 8 bases agree with TRBD2. J gave up 6 bases and V 4 bases, and 22 bases lay outside the gene matches. The CDR3 has 20 amino acids. In germline, CDR1 is MGHRA, CDR2 YSYEKL.

The V call is TRBV3-1, the J call TRBJ2-1, with D perhaps matching TRBD1 (5 bases). This CDR3 region has 15 residues. V gave up 4 bases and J gave up 5 bases, with 15 bases separating them. Germline V gene lookup returns CDR1 LGHDT and CDR2 YNNKEL (reference sequence). The CDR3 DNA follows: TGTGCCAGCAGCCCGCGGCGGACGGACAACAATGAGCAGTTCTTC. Its translation is CASSPRRTDNNEQFF.

The chain has TRBV6-1 and TRBJ2-7, with TRBD1 matching 9 bases. Germline trimming cut 6 bases from V and 8 bases from J; bases unmatched to any gene: 14. The germline V gene encodes CDR1 MNHNS and CDR2 SASEGT. The CDR3 contains 15 residues. This chain's CDR3 is CASSPTSRDRVQQYF. The CDR3 coding sequence is TGTGCCAGCAGCCCTACGTCCCGGGACAGGGTACAGCAGTACTTC.

This clonotype came up a few times. This chain connects TRBV7-9 to TRBJ1-4; D gene uncertain. The germline V and J ends were trimmed by 1 base and 0 bases, with 3 bases remaining between them. Germline V lookup: CDR1 SEHNR, CDR2 FQNEAQ (reference sequence). The CDR3 has 14 residues. CDR3 coding DNA: TGTGCCAGCAGCTTAGAAGCAACTAATGAAAAACTGTTTTTT. Translated, it gives CASSLEATNEKLFF.

The chain uses TRBV10-3 and TRBJ2-1; D may be TRBD2 (6 bases). Germline lookup yields CDR1 ENHRY and CDR2 SYGVKD. The CDR3 is 16 amino acids. The V gene lost 3 bases and the J gene lost 4 bases, with 16 bases spanning the gap. The CDR3 DNA reads as TGTGCCATCAGTGATGGGAGGACCAGTGCTTACAATGAGCAGTTCTTC. This codes for CAISDGRTSAYNEQFF.

This clonotype showed up many times. The chain recombines TRBV3-1 with TRBJ1-1, with D perhaps TRBD1 (5 bases). The CDR3 sequence is 15 residues long. Trimming removed 0 bases from V and 0 bases from J, with 8 bases in between. The V gene's germline CDR1 is LGHDT and CDR2 YNNKEL (reference sequence). In DNA form, the CDR3 reads TGTGCCAGCAGCCAAGAACCCAGGGTGAACACTGAAGCTTTCTTT. Residues: CASSQEPRVNTEAFF.